A selection of T cell receptor beta chains follows, all from one sample in a study of CD8 T cells in ankylosing spondylitis. Each CDR3 protein is one row after TCRdb ran MiXCR on the 5' RACE reads. There are 100,000 to 150,000 distinct CDR3 sequences in the sample; approximately 9.9% occur only once, and approximately 3.4% lies in the top ten. The sample comprised blood, either unsorted or a sorted T cell fraction (not recorded which). Source of these receptors: a male donor with ankylosing spondylitis or in good health (not recorded which). The CDR3 runs from the conserved cysteine through the conserved F or W. Fields, in order: D gene, clone size, V gene, J gene, CDR3 protein, CDR3 DNA. A D gene is named only where the DNA matches it firmly. Clone size is not always given. Where it is, it says once, few, many or a class for expanded clones.

>TRBD2|medium-sized|TRBV20-1|TRBJ2-7
CSASTPSGDYEQYF
TGCAGTGCTAGTACTCCTAGCGGGGATTACGAGCAGTACTTC
>-|many|TRBV4-1|TRBJ1-2
CASSQDRSNYGYTF
TGCGCCAGCAGCCAAGATAGGAGCAACTATGGCTACACCTTC
>TRBD1|many|TRBV10-2|TRBJ1-6
CASSTGNSPLHF
TGCGCCAGCTCGACAGGGAATTCACCCCTCCACTTT
>TRBD1|many|TRBV20-1|TRBJ2-7
CSAVTGNSYEQYF
TGCAGTGCTGTGACAGGGAACTCCTACGAGCAGTACTTC
>-|-|TRBV7-2|TRBJ2-2
CASSRVRADTGELFF
TGTGCCAGCAGCCGAGTTCGGGCGGACACCGGGGAGCTGTTTTTT
>TRBD1|-|TRBV10-3|TRBJ2-7
CAISAGQGTYEQYF
TGTGCCATCAGTGCAGGACAGGGAACTTACGAGCAGTACTTC
>-|-|TRBV5-1|TRBJ1-4
CASSAGLSEKLFF
TGCGCCAGCAGCGCGGGACTCAGTGAAAAACTGTTTTTT
>TRBD2|many|TRBV20-1|TRBJ2-3
CSAPVVSGSPDTQYF
TGCAGTGCTCCAGTGGTTAGCGGGAGCCCAGATACGCAGTATTTT
>-|-|TRBV18|TRBJ1-2
CASSPEQNYGYTF
TGTGCCAGCTCACCAGAACAGAACTATGGCTACACCTTC
>-|many|TRBV20-1|TRBJ2-1
CSAITSINEQFF
TGCAGTGCTATCACTAGTATCAATGAGCAGTTCTTC
>TRBD2|many|TRBV20-1|TRBJ2-1
CSATGTSVLNEQFF
TGCAGTGCGACAGGGACTAGCGTTCTCAATGAGCAGTTCTTC
>-|few|TRBV12-3/TRBV12-4|TRBJ2-7
CASSSRGRMFGEQYF
TGTGCCAGCAGTTCCAGGGGACGGATGTTTGGCGAGCAGTACTTC
>TRBD1|many|TRBV6-5|TRBJ1-6
CASSYSNRGNSPLHF
TGTGCCAGCAGTTACTCGAACAGGGGGAATTCACCCCTCCACTTT
>TRBD2|many|TRBV3-1|TRBJ2-1
CASSQDIGRYNEQFF
TGTGCCAGCAGCCAAGACATCGGGAGGTACAATGAGCAGTTCTTC
>-|many|TRBV12-3/TRBV12-4|TRBJ1-5
CASRPGRDQPQHF
TGTGCCAGCAGACCCGGAAGGGATCAGCCCCAGCATTTT
>TRBD1|-|TRBV2|TRBJ2-7
CASRAPGQGYEQYF
TGTGCCAGCAGGGCTCCGGGACAGGGCTACGAGCAGTACTTC
>-|-|TRBV7-2|TRBJ2-5
CASSNRGNLFKETQYF
TGTGCCAGCAGCAATAGGGGGAACTTGTTCAAAGAGACCCAGTACTTC
>TRBD2|many|TRBV5-4|TRBJ2-2
CASSSPSGRATGELFF
TGTGCCAGCAGCTCCCCTAGCGGGAGGGCTACCGGGGAGCTGTTTTTT
>TRBD2|few|TRBV7-2|TRBJ2-3
CASSIAGIASTDTQYF
TGTGCCAGCAGCATAGCGGGCATTGCTAGCACAGATACGCAGTATTTT
>TRBD2|many|TRBV7-9|TRBJ2-1
CASSSLLAGGGYNEQFF
TGTGCCAGCAGCTCCCTACTAGCGGGAGGCGGGTACAATGAGCAGTTCTTC
>-|many|TRBV6-2/TRBV6-3|TRBJ1-1
CASSYLQARAEAFF
TGTGCCAGCAGTTACCTACAGGCCCGGGCTGAAGCTTTCTTT
>-|many|TRBV29-1|TRBJ2-1
CSVEHRGLGDEQFF
TGCAGCGTTGAGCACAGGGGACTCGGTGATGAGCAGTTCTTC
>TRBD2|few|TRBV6-5|TRBJ2-1
CASSYLTSGSYNEQFF
TGTGCCAGCAGTTACCTGACTAGCGGGAGCTACAATGAGCAGTTCTTC
>TRBD2|many|TRBV7-2|TRBJ2-7
CASSLEASGTSYEQYF
TGTGCCAGCAGCTTAGAGGCTAGCGGGACCTCCTACGAGCAGTACTTC
>TRBD2|many|TRBV4-2|TRBJ2-7
CASSQDWEGYEQYF
TGTGCCAGCAGCCAAGATTGGGAGGGCTACGAGCAGTACTTC
>TRBD1|many|TRBV4-1|TRBJ2-5
CASTRAGTGFQETQYF
TGCGCCAGCACCAGGGCCGGGACAGGGTTCCAAGAGACCCAGTACTTC
>-|-|TRBV20-1|TRBJ2-6
CSAPQGRGPSGANVLTF
TGCAGTGCCCCCCAGGGGCGCGGTCCCTCTGGGGCCAACGTCCTGACTTTC
>TRBD1|few|TRBV7-2|TRBJ1-4
CASSWDRVGEKLFF
TGTGCCAGCAGCTGGGACAGGGTAGGAGAAAAACTGTTTTTT
>TRBD2|many|TRBV10-3|TRBJ2-5
CAISELAGAGETQYF
TGTGCCATCAGTGAATTAGCGGGAGCCGGAGAGACCCAGTACTTC
>TRBD2|many|TRBV5-5|TRBJ2-5
CASSFLAAGETQYF
TGTGCCAGCAGCTTTCTAGCGGCGGGGGAGACCCAGTACTTC
>-|many|TRBV7-7|TRBJ2-3
CASRATSSDTQYF
TGTGCTAGCAGAGCGACTAGTTCAGATACGCAGTATTTT
>-|many|TRBV5-6|TRBJ1-2
CASSLGMDLRGGYTF
TGTGCCAGCAGCTTAGGAATGGACCTCCGGGGTGGCTACACCTTC
>TRBD2|many|TRBV20-1|TRBJ2-3
CSARAQREGRDTQYF
TGCAGTGCTAGAGCCCAGCGGGAGGGCCGGGATACGCAGTATTTT
>-|many|TRBV7-9|TRBJ2-3
CASSLRRLPIDTQYF
TGTGCCAGCAGCTTACGACGGCTACCAATAGATACGCAGTATTTT
>TRBD1|many|TRBV12-3/TRBV12-4|TRBJ2-1
CASSPPGTGISNEQFF
TGTGCCAGCAGTCCCCCCGGGACAGGGATCTCGAATGAGCAGTTCTTC
>-|-|TRBV19|TRBJ2-1
CASSNEISVYNEQFF
TGTGCCAGTAGTAACGAAATCTCGGTCTACAATGAGCAGTTCTTC
>-|many|TRBV6-2/TRBV6-3|TRBJ2-5
CASNSANQETQYF
TGTGCCAGCAACTCTGCTAACCAAGAGACCCAGTACTTC
>TRBD1|many|TRBV5-1|TRBJ2-1
CASSGATGPLDEQFF
TGCGCCAGCAGCGGAGCGACAGGGCCCTTGGATGAGCAGTTCTTC
>-|many|TRBV20-1|TRBJ2-7
CSARVPGPYEQYF
TGCAGTGCTAGAGTACCGGGCCCCTACGAGCAGTACTTC
>TRBD2|few|TRBV28|TRBJ2-1
CASSRLAGVPHSYNEQFF
TGTGCCAGCAGTCGACTAGCGGGAGTACCCCACTCCTACAATGAGCAGTTCTTC
>TRBD1|-|TRBV7-2|TRBJ2-4
CASSLNGRGRENIQYF
TGTGCCAGCAGCTTAAACGGCAGGGGGCGCGAAAACATTCAGTACTTC
>TRBD1|many|TRBV4-3|TRBJ1-2
CASSQDITGGFGYTF
TGCGCCAGCAGCCAAGATATCACAGGGGGCTTTGGCTACACCTTC